This T cell receptor beta chain was recorded in a study of blood T cell repertoires in COVID-19 (TCRdb year 2020). About the study as a whole: Collaborator samples came from the United States, Italy and Spain and covered acute and convalescent phases of COVID-19. Subjects who had been exposed to COVID-19, were actively infected with it, or had recovered from it provided the deeply sampled blood TCRbeta repertoires that made up the dataset. The repertoires were released in a freely available public database intended as a resource for research on the immune response to SARS-CoV-2. Where available, HLA class I and class II types were obtained from metadata supplied by the sample provider rather than from assay-based typing. Sample metadata almost always included a de-identified subject ID, COVID-19 status, age in years and sex. The prospective study material was composed of cDNA or gDNA derived from T cells, B-cell-depleted T cells, or PBMCs. Samples came from the ongoing ImmuneRACE study (first 160 participants) plus 1,254 subjects from 6 global collaborators. What the work shows at the level of the full study, not this receptor alone: The amount of clinical and demographic metadata varied by source and participant and was provided uncurated.

TCRbeta CDR3 regions were amplified from genomic DNA by means of the immunoSEQ Assay, a bias-controlled multiplex PCR. Turning to the authors' computational methods: The number of nucleated cells in each sample was estimated by amplification of reference gene primers within the assay. To quantify the absolute abundance of each unique TCRbeta CDR3 rearrangement, sequence reads were collapsed and filtered. Productive Simpson clonality was computed per sample as the square root of Simpson's diversity index over productive rearrangements. TCRdb obtained this table from immuneACCESS and retained in-frame rearrangements with V and J assigned. These tables miss some clones; where compared with another copy, unresolved V genes account for less than half of the shortfall, and the remainder is unexplained. That table supplies the V and J calls and clone size; D and trimming were determined from the DNA. Present in this sample are about 180,000 clones, about four fifths of which were seen just once. The ten biggest clones cover 8.4% of the sample.

Trimming removed 4 bases from V and 4 bases from J; the gene matches leave 3 bases unexplained. CDR3 length: 14 amino acids, cysteine to phenylalanine. The only DNA kept is the CDR3, 42 bases in frame from the first base. CDR1 and CDR2 were assigned from the germline V gene as KGHSH and LQKENI. As for this clone: Its antigen target is currently unknown. No clone much larger than this one lies a single base away; base qualities are absent.

Collaborating institutions collected whole blood in K2EDTA tubes following their own protocols. For TCRbeta analysis, collaborators shipped samples as frozen whole blood, isolated PBMCs, or DNA extracted from either of those sample types. This sequence originates from a woman in her 70s with acute or convalescent COVID-19. The specimen was peripheral blood. The rearrangement joined TRBV18 to TRBJ1-1, with 10 bases aligning to TRBD1. The nucleotide sequence is TGTGCCAGCTCACAAGACAGGGGGCTCACTGAAGCTTTCTTT. This translates into CASSQDRGLTEAFF.